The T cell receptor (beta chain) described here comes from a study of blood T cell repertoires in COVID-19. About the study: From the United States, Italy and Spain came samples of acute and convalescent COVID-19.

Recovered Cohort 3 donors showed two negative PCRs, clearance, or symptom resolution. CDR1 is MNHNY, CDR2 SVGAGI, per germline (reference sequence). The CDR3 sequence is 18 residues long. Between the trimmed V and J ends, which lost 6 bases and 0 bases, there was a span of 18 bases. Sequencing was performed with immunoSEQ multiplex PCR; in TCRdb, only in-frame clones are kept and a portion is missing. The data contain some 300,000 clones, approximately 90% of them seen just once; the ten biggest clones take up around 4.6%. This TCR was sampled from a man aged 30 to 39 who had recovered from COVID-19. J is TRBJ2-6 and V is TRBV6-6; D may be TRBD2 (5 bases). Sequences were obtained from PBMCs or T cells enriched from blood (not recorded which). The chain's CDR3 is CASSRGSRGSSGANVLTF. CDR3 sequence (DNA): TGTGCCAGCAGCCGAGGGTCCCGGGGAAGCTCTGGGGCCAACGTCCTGACTTTC.